The 6 T cell receptor beta chains in this list originate from one sample, sequenced in a study of identical twins. In TCRdb, the 5' RACE reads were re-called with MiXCR into one record per CDR3 protein. The data hold about 900,000 distinct CDR3 sequences, with approximately 13% observed a single time. The sample was also reused in another study, on yellow fever vaccine responses in identical twins.

Sequenced sample: PBMCs. The source of these receptors is a woman under 30 in good health.

The V call is TRBV20-1, the J call TRBJ2-7, with TRBD2 as a possible D gene (5 bases). The CDR3 contains 14 residues. Germline V gives CDR1 DFQATT, CDR2 SNEGSKA (reference sequence). Deletions cut 1 base from V and 2 bases from J, with 12 bases between. This CDR3 is CSARGGADPYEQYV. CDR3 bases: TGCAGTGCTAGAGGAGGAGCGGACCCCTACGAGCAGTACGTC.

The rearrangement joins TRBV25-1 to TRBJ2-3; D is ambiguous. V lost 6 bases and J 4 bases, leaving 17 bases between the germline ends. CDR1 MGHDK and CDR2 SYGVNS come from the germline V gene. The CDR3 is made up of 15 amino acids. For the CDR3, the DNA is TGTGCCAGCAGAGGACGGGCCCCCGGCCCAGATACGCAGTATTTT. Residues: CASRGRAPGPDTQYF.

This chain connects TRBV18 to TRBJ2-2; possibly TRBD2 for D (5 bases). With 5 bases removed from V and 5 bases from J, the gap between germline ends came to 15 bases. This CDR3 region has 15 residues. Germline V gives CDR1 KGHSH, CDR2 LQKENI. CDR3 coding DNA: TGTGCCAGCTCAGCCTTTAACCCGGGGACCGGGGAGCTGTTTTTT. Its translation: CASSAFNPGTGELFF.

The chain is built from TRBV20-1 and TRBJ2-1, with 14 bases lining up with TRBD2. Trimming removed 5 bases from V and 3 bases from J; junction bases left unmatched: 9. This CDR3 is 17 amino acids long. CDR1 and CDR2 (germline): DFQATT, SNEGSKA (reference sequence). CDR3 loop: CSAQRTSGGIHYNEQFF. The CDR3 DNA sequence: TGCAGTGCTCAGCGGACTAGCGGGGGGATACACTACAATGAGCAGTTCTTC.

This clonotype was found a few times. The rearrangement uses TRBV20-1 and TRBJ2-1, with 10 positions matching TRBD2. CDR3 size: 15 residues. The V gene's germline CDR1 is DFQATT and CDR2 SNEGSKA (reference sequence). With 0 bases clipped from V and 6 bases from J, the junction kept 5 bases outside the gene matches. The CDR3 loop reads CSARDISGRGNEQFF. CDR3 sequence (DNA): TGCAGTGCTAGAGATATAAGCGGGAGGGGCAATGAGCAGTTCTTC.

The chain combines TRBV10-3 with TRBJ2-7; TRBD1 matches at 7 bases. J gave up 6 bases and V 10 bases, and 6 bases lay outside the gene matches. The CDR3 sequence is 11 residues long. Germline V gene lookup returns CDR1 ENHRY and CDR2 SYGVKD. CDR3 sequence reads: CATSTGFEQYV. The CDR3 DNA reads as TGTGCCACCTCGACAGGGTTCGAGCAGTACGTC.